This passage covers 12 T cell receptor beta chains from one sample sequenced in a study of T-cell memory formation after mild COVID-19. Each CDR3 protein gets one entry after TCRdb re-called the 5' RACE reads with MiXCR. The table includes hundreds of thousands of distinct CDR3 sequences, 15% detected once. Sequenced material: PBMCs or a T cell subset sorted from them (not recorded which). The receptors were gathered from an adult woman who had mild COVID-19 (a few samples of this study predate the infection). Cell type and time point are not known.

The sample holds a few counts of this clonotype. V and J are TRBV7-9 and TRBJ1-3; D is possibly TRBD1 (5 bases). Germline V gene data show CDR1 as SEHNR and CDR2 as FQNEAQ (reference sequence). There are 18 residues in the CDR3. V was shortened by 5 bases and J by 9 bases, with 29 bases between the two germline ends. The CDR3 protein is CASSVSPDSARTRGTIYF. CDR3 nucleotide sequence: TGTGCCAGCAGCGTCTCCCCAGACAGTGCTCGCACCCGCGGCACCATATATTTT. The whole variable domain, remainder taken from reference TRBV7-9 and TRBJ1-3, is DTGVSQNPRHKITKRGQNVTFRCDPISEHNRLYWYRQTLGQGPEFLTYFQNEAQLEKSRLLSDRFSAERPKGSFSTLEIQRTEQGDSAMYLCASSVSPDSARTRGTIYFGEGSWLTVV.

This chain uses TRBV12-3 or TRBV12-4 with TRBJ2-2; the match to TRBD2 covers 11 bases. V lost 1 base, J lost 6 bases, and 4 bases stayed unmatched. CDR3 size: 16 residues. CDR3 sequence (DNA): TGTGCCAGCAGTTTAGGAGATAGCGGGAGGGCCGGGGAGCTGTTTTTT. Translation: CASSLGDSGRAGELFF.

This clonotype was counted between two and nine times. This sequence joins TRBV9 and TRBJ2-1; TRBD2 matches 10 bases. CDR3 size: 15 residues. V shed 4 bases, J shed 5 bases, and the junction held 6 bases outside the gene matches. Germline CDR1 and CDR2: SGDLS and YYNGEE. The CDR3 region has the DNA TGTGCCAGCAGCCCGCAGGGACTAGCGAACAATGAGCAGTTCTTC. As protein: CASSPQGLANNEQFF.

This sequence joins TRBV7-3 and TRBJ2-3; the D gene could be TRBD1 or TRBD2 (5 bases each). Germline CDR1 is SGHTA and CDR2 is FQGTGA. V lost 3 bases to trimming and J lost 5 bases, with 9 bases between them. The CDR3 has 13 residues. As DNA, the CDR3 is TGTGCCAGCAGCTTGAGGGACGGAGATACGCAGTATTTT. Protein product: CASSLRDGDTQYF.

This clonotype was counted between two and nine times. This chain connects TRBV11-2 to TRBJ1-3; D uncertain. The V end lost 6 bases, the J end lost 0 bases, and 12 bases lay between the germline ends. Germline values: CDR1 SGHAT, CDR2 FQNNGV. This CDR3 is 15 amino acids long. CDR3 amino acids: CASRSRASSGNTIYF. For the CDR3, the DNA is TGTGCCAGCAGGTCCCGGGCGAGCTCTGGAAACACCATATATTTT.

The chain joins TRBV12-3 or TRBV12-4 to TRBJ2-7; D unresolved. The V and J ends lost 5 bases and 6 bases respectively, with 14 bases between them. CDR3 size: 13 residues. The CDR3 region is CASSLLMTVEQYF. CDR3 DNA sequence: TGTGCCAGCAGTCTCTTAATGACTGTCGAGCAGTACTTC.

Written as DNA, the CDR3 is TGTGCCAGCACTACAGGGCCATCACCCCTCCACTTT. Protein product: CASTTGPSPLHF. The chain couples TRBV6-5 to TRBJ1-6; D might be TRBD1 (6 bases). The CDR3 contains 12 residues. Trimming removed 7 bases at V and 10 bases at J, with 11 bases between. The germline CDR1 and CDR2 sequences are MNHEY and SVGAGI.

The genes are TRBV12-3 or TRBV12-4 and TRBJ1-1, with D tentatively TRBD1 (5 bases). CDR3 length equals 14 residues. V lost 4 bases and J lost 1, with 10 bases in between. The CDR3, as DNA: TGTGCCAGCAGTTCGGGACTGGAGAACACTGAAGCTTTCTTT. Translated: CASSSGLENTEAFF.

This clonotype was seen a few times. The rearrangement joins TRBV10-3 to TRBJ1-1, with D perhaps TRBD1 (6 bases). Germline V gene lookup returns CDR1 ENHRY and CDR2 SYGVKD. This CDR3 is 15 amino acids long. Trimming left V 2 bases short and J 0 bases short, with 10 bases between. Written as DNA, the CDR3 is TGTGCCATCAGTGAGGCCGCAGGGGTGAACACTGAAGCTTTCTTT. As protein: CAISEAAGVNTEAFF.

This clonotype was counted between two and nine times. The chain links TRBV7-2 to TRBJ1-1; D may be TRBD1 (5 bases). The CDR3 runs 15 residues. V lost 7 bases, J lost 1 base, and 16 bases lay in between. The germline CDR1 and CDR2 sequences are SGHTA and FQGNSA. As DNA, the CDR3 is TGTGCCAGCACCCTGTGGGGAACAGGGAACACTGAAGCTTTCTTT. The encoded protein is CASTLWGTGNTEAFF.

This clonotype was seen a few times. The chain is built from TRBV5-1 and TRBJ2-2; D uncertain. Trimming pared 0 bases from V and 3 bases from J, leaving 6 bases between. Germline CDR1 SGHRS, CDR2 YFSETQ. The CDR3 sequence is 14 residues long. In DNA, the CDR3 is TGCGCCAGCAGCTTGGGGCAGCACACCGGGGAGCTGTTTTTT. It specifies CASSLGQHTGELFF.

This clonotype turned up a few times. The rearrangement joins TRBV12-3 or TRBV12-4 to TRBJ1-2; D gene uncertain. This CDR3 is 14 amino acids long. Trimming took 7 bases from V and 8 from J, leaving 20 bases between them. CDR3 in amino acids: CASTPGLFPGGYTF. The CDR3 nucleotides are TGTGCCAGCACCCCTGGGCTTTTCCCCGGGGGCTACACCTTC.